Listed below are T cell receptor beta chains from one sample, sequenced in a study of T cell responses to AZD1222 COVID-19 vaccine. Sequencing used immunoSEQ multiplex PCR; TCRdb keeps in-frame clones, though not all of them. The table shows 20,000 to 25,000 clones, with 70% to 90% occurring only once. The sequencing here drew on peripheral blood, taken 28 days after the second AZD1222 dose. Every receptor here comes from an adult who received the AZD1222 COVID-19 vaccine. Each CDR3 is given with its conserved first and last residue. The order of the fields is CDR3 length, D gene, clone size, V gene, J gene, CDR3 protein, CDR3 DNA. D genes are given only for firm matches. Rows may omit the clone size; those that give it use once, few, many or a size class.

>14|TRBD2|-|TRBV5-4|TRBJ2-3
CASIGGLAGGPQYF
TGTGCCAGCATCGGGGGGCTAGCGGGAGGGCCCCAGTATTTT
>15|-|-|TRBV9|TRBJ2-1
CASSVDSGKYNEQFF
TGTGCCAGCAGCGTAGATAGCGGCAAATACAATGAGCAGTTCTTC
>16|TRBD2|-|TRBV7-3|TRBJ2-7
CASSLLGSGLGYEQYF
TGTGCCAGCAGCTTACTTGGTAGCGGGCTCGGCTACGAGCAGTACTTC
>15|-|-|TRBV2|TRBJ1-5
CASSEAQGDIQPQHF
TGTGCCAGCAGTGAAGCCCAGGGTGACATTCAGCCCCAGCATTTT
>14|-|once|TRBV7-9|TRBJ2-1
CASIVGSSYNEQFF
TGTGCCAGCATCGTTGGGAGCTCCTACAATGAGCAGTTCTTC
>15|-|-|TRBV18|TRBJ2-5
CASSPGAHGEETQYF
TGTGCCAGCTCACCAGGGGCCCATGGAGAAGAGACCCAGTACTTC
>14|-|-|TRBV7-8|TRBJ1-1
CASSSRGGHTEAFF
TGTGCCAGCAGCTCTCGGGGGGGCCACACTGAAGCTTTCTTT
>17|TRBD2|-|TRBV11-3|TRBJ2-1
CASSLSGTSGSYNEQFF
TGTGCCAGCAGCTTATCGGGGACTAGCGGGTCCTACAATGAGCAGTTCTTC
>17|TRBD1|-|TRBV5-4|TRBJ1-6
CASSPVSTGMNNSPLHF
TGTGCCAGCAGCCCGGTCTCGACAGGGATGAATAATTCACCCCTCCACTTT
>16|-|-|TRBV7-6|TRBJ2-1
CASSLYGGSSYNEQFF
TGTGCCAGCAGCTTATACGGGGGCAGTTCCTACAATGAGCAGTTCTTC
>14|-|-|TRBV4-1|TRBJ2-7
CASSQAGMSYEQYF
TGCGCCAGCAGCCAAGCAGGGATGTCCTACGAGCAGTACTTC
>14|-|-|TRBV27|TRBJ1-5
CASRRSGTNQPQHF
TGTGCCAGCAGGCGATCCGGGACCAATCAGCCCCAGCATTTT
>15|-|-|TRBV5-1|TRBJ2-1
CASSTTDSSYNEQFF
TGCGCCAGCAGCACGACAGACAGCTCCTACAATGAGCAGTTCTTC
>17|-|-|TRBV10-3|TRBJ2-2
CAISESFGTPNTGELFF
TGTGCCATCAGTGAGTCCTTTGGGACACCGAACACCGGGGAGCTGTTTTTT
>15|-|-|TRBV7-6|TRBJ2-3
CASSFGGGSGDTQYF
TGTGCCAGCAGCTTTGGGGGAGGCTCTGGAGATACGCAGTATTTT
>14|-|-|TRBV19|TRBJ1-6
CASTVDRTNSPLHF
TGTGCCAGTACCGTCGACAGGACCAATTCACCCCTCCACTTT
>14|-|once|TRBV19|TRBJ1-1
CASSRGPGRGEAFF
TGTGCCAGTTCCCGGGGACCCGGGAGGGGCGAAGCTTTCTTT
>13|-|-|TRBV6-5|TRBJ1-2
CASGYNPNYGYTF
TGTGCCAGCGGGTACAATCCTAACTATGGCTACACCTTC
>13|-|-|TRBV7-9|TRBJ1-3
CASSLAVGNTIYF
TGTGCCAGCAGCTTAGCGGTCGGAAACACCATATATTTT